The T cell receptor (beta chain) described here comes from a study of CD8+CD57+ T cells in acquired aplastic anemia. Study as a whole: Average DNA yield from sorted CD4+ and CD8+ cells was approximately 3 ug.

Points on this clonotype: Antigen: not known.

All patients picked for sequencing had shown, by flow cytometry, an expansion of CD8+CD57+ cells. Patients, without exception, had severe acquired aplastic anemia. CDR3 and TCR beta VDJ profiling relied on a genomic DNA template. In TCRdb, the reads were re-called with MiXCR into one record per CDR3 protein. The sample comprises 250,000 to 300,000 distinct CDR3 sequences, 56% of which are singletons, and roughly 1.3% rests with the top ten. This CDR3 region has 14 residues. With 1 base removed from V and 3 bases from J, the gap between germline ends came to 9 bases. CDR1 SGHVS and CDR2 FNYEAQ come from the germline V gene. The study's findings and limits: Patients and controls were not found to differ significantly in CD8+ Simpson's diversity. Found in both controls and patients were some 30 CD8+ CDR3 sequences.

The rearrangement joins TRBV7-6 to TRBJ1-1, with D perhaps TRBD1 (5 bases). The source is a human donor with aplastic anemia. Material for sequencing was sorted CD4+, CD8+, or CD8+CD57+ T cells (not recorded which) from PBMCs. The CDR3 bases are TGTGCCAGCAGCTTAGTTACGGGGGACACTGAAGCTTTCTTT. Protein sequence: CASSLVTGDTEAFF.